A selection of T cell receptor beta chains follows, all from one sample in a study of chemoradiotherapy in HPV16-positive cancers. Measured with immunoSEQ multiplex PCR; TCRdb has only the in-frame clones, and not every one. The sample has 4,500 to 6,500 clones, over 60% seen once. The sample was acquired from a patient who underwent chemoradiotherapy. These receptors came from a human donor with HPV-associated anogenital cancer. Both conserved end residues are part of each CDR3. The D gene is left open where the match is weak. The size entry is marked missing in some rows and otherwise reads once, few, many or a size class.

v_call	j_call	d_call	clone_size	cdr3_aa	cdr3_nt
TRBV28	TRBJ1-2	-	-	CASSLLALGLSSGYTF	TGTGCCAGCAGTTTATTGGCCCTGGGGCTCTCTAGTGGCTACACCTTC
TRBV7-8	TRBJ1-5	-	-	CASSLDRESHQPQHF	TGTGCCAGCAGCTTAGACAGGGAGTCCCATCAGCCCCAGCATTTT
TRBV19	TRBJ1-1	-	-	CASSISGVPTEAFF	TGTGCCAGTAGTATCAGCGGGGTGCCCACTGAAGCTTTCTTT
TRBV7-2	TRBJ2-5	-	once	CASSFYGPGETQYF	TGTGCCAGCAGCTTTTATGGGCCTGGGGAGACCCAGTACTTC
TRBV19	TRBJ2-2	TRBD1	-	CASSIWHQGAGTGELFF	TGTGCCAGTAGTATATGGCACCAGGGGGCCGGAACCGGGGAGCTGTTTTTT
TRBV5-1	TRBJ2-5	-	once	CASSPPGMSEETQYF	TGCGCCAGCAGCCCACCCGGCATGAGTGAGGAGACCCAGTACTTC
TRBV5-1	TRBJ1-1	TRBD1	-	CASSLAGQGRAEAFF	TGCGCCAGCAGCTTGGCTGGACAGGGGAGAGCTGAAGCTTTCTTT
TRBV7-2	TRBJ1-1	-	-	CASSWGGEGTFF	TGTGCCAGCAGCTGGGGCGGGGAAGGAACTTTCTTT
TRBV6-1	TRBJ2-5	-	-	CASSEGTNPRGETQYF	TGTGCCAGCAGTGAAGGGACCAACCCTCGGGGAGAGACCCAGTACTTC
TRBV7-8	TRBJ2-5	TRBD2	-	CASSPRTRGQETQYF	TGTGCCAGCAGCCCCAGGACTAGGGGCCAAGAGACCCAGTACTTC
TRBV28	TRBJ1-5	TRBD1	-	CASREGAGQGLGQPQHF	TGTGCCAGCAGGGAAGGCGCGGGACAGGGATTGGGTCAGCCCCAGCATTTT
TRBV5-1	TRBJ1-6	-	once	CASRFQYRDRQNSPLHF	TGCGCCAGCAGATTCCAGTATAGGGACCGACAAAATTCACCCCTCCACTTT
TRBV7-6	TRBJ2-7	-	-	CASSLGLSTAGNYEQYF	TGTGCCAGCAGCTTAGGGCTCTCTACGGCGGGAAACTACGAGCAGTACTTC
TRBV30	TRBJ1-2	TRBD1	few	CACLRDRGNYGYTF	TGTGCCTGCCTCCGGGACAGGGGTAACTATGGCTACACCTTC
TRBV4-3	TRBJ2-7	TRBD1	few	CASSQGTGGSYEQYF	TGCGCCAGCAGCCAGGGCACAGGGGGTTCCTACGAGCAGTACTTC
TRBV4-3	TRBJ2-7	-	-	CASSQGSDRPYEQYF	TGCGCCAGCAGCCAAGGATCGGACCGCCCCTACGAGCAGTACTTC
TRBV7-2	TRBJ1-6	TRBD1	-	CASSPRQGSPLHF	TGTGCCAGCAGCCCCCGACAGGGTTCACCCCTCCACTTT
TRBV11-3	TRBJ1-2	-	-	CASSLGASVNYGYTF	TGTGCCAGCAGCTTAGGTGCTTCAGTGAACTATGGCTACACCTTC
TRBV9	TRBJ1-4	-	-	CASSKAGSEKLFF	TGTGCCAGCAGTAAAGCAGGGTCTGAGAAACTGTTTTTT
TRBV11-3	TRBJ2-3	-	-	CASSLELAQPQYF	TGTGCCAGCAGCTTAGAGCTAGCGCAACCGCAGTATTTT
TRBV12-5	TRBJ2-1	TRBD2	-	CASGFRGGLAGLSYKYNEQFF	TGTGCTAGTGGTTTTAGGGGGGGATTAGCGGGGCTTTCTTATAAGTACAATGAGCAGTTCTTC
TRBV18	TRBJ1-2	-	-	CASSPMVSAYGYTF	TGTGCCAGCTCACCGATGGTCTCCGCCTATGGCTACACCTTC
TRBV14	TRBJ1-1	TRBD1	-	CASSHHARQGRTEAFF	TGTGCCAGCAGCCATCATGCCAGACAGGGGCGGACTGAAGCTTTCTTT
TRBV19	TRBJ2-1	-	-	CASKSDYNEQFF	TGTGCCAGTAAGAGCGACTACAATGAGCAGTTCTTC
TRBV6-5	TRBJ2-3	-	-	CASSPGSAQSTQYF	TGTGCCAGCAGTCCCGGGTCTGCTCAAAGTACGCAGTATTTT
TRBV7-2	TRBJ1-5	-	-	CASSLGWGGNQPQHF	TGTGCCAGCAGCTTAGGGTGGGGGGGCAATCAGCCCCAGCATTTT
TRBV21-1	TRBJ2-2	-	-	CASSRDRGAGELFF	TGTGCCAGCAGCAGAGACAGGGGTGCCGGGGAGCTGTTTTTT
TRBV5-6	TRBJ1-2	-	-	CASTLGGLGDHGYTF	TGTGCCAGCACGCTCGGGGGTTTGGGTGACCATGGCTACACCTTC